What follows are 16 T cell receptor beta chains derived from one specimen sequenced in a study of T cell therapy after organ transplantation. Their recognized antigens are unknown. Sequencing was performed with immunoSEQ multiplex PCR; in TCRdb, only in-frame clones are kept and a portion is missing. Of tens of thousands of clones listed, 65% to 85% are singletons. Described time point: 20-29 weeks after completion of therapy. This specimen consisted of CD8+ T cells from blood, obtained after autologous CMV-specific T cell therapy. The receptors stem from a human patient who had received a solid organ transplant and had CMV disease. Some T cells may trace back to the graft donor.

This chain joins TRBV9 and TRBJ2-2; D ambiguous. Between the trimmed V and J ends, which lost 4 bases and 6 bases, there was a span of 19 bases. The V gene's germline CDR1 is SGDLS and CDR2 YYNGEE. The CDR3 is made up of 16 amino acids. The CDR3 loop is CASSPPNSVEAGELFF. The CDR3 coding sequence is TGTGCCAGCAGCCCACCTAACTCCGTGGAAGCCGGGGAGCTGTTTTTT.

The rearrangement uses TRBV27 and TRBJ2-1; perhaps D is TRBD1 or TRBD2 (5 bases each). There are 14 residues in the CDR3. CDR1 MNHEY and CDR2 SMNVEV come from the germline V gene (reference sequence). The V gene lost 5 bases and the J gene lost 10 bases, with 18 bases spanning the gap. CDR3 sequence (DNA): TGTGCCAGCAGTCGTACTTTAGACGGGACCGAGCAGTTCTTC. This sequence encodes CASSRTLDGTEQFF.

The chain carries TRBV9 and TRBJ2-7; D gene ambiguous. The length of the CDR3 is 14 residues. Trimming cost V 0 bases and J 2 bases, with 9 bases left between them. Per the germline V gene, CDR1 is SGDLS and CDR2 is YYNGEE. The CDR3 sequence: CASSVAPEAYEQYF. The CDR3 coding sequence is TGTGCCAGCAGCGTAGCCCCTGAAGCCTACGAGCAGTACTTC.

The chain employs TRBV12-5 and TRBJ2-2; TRBD1 aligns across 9 bases. V gave up 6 bases and J gave up 4 bases; unmatched junction bases: 9. This CDR3 spans 16 amino acids. Germline CDR1 reads LGHNT; CDR2 reads FRNRAP. CDR3 nucleotides: TGTGCTAGTGGCCCCGGGACAGGGAGTAGCACCGGGGAGCTGTTTTTT. This codes for CASGPGTGSSTGELFF.

The chain couples TRBV19 to TRBJ2-7; 8 positions match TRBD1. The CDR3 loop spans 15 amino acids. Germline loops: CDR1 LNHDA, CDR2 SQIVND (reference sequence). Trimming removed 4 bases from V and 2 bases from J; junction bases left unmatched: 7. This CDR3 reads CASSTTSGQAYEQYF. The CDR3 DNA is TGTGCCAGTAGTACCACCTCGGGACAGGCCTACGAGCAGTACTTC.

V is TRBV5-8 and J is TRBJ1-2; no clear D gene. The V gene lost 0 bases and the J gene lost 5 bases, with 11 bases spanning the gap. Germline lookup yields CDR1 SGHTS and CDR2 YDEGEE. The CDR3 sequence is 14 residues long. The CDR3 nucleotides read TGTGCCAGCAGCTTGGACAGCTTCATTTATGGCTACACCTTC. Protein sequence: CASSLDSFIYGYTF.

The gene calls are TRBV7-9 and TRBJ2-5; D possibly corresponds to TRBD2 (5 bases). V lost 1 base and J 3 bases, leaving 12 bases between the germline ends. Germline CDR1 reads SEHNR; CDR2 reads FQNEAQ (reference sequence). This CDR3 has 15 amino acids. CDR3 loop: CASSLGIGEKETQYF. The CDR3 DNA is TGTGCCAGCAGCTTAGGGATTGGGGAGAAAGAGACCCAGTACTTC.

This clone qualifies as medium-sized. This sequence joins TRBV28 and TRBJ2-1, with TRBD1 matching over 7 bases. The CDR3 covers 14 residues. The germline gives CDR1 MDHEN, CDR2 SYDVKM. V dropped 2 bases and J dropped 6; count of bases not matched to a gene: 4. In DNA form, the CDR3 reads TGTGCCAGCAGTTTAACAGGGGTTCTCAATGAGCAGTTCTTC. Its translation: CASSLTGVLNEQFF.

This clone was seen at least ten times. The CDR3 ends on some other residue instead of the conserved phenylalanine or tryptophan, so this is likely a read error. Because the CDR3's place on the DNA is in doubt, the DNA is left out and the CDR3 is given as listed by TCRdb. V is TRBV6-1 and J is TRBJ1-1. The CDR3 is 9 amino acids in total, end residues counted. Germline CDR1 reads MNHNS; CDR2 reads SASEGT. The CDR3: CASSEGPHL.

This clone showed up just a few times. The chain joins TRBV5-8 to TRBJ2-1; D unclear. V dropped 1 base and J dropped 5 bases, with 4 bases sitting between them. CDR3 length: 12 residues. Germline loops: CDR1 SGHTS, CDR2 YDEGEE. CDR3 sequence (DNA): TGTGCCAGCAGCTTGCTAGACAATGAGCAGTTCTTC. Translation: CASSLLDNEQFF.

V is TRBV7-9 and J is TRBJ2-5; D unresolved. The germline V and J ends were trimmed by 5 bases and 3 bases, with 10 bases remaining between them. This CDR3 contains 13 residues. Germline-derived CDR1 and CDR2 are SEHNR and FQNEAQ (reference sequence). The CDR3 reads CASSPSPEETQYF. The CDR3 DNA follows: TGTGCCAGCAGCCCCTCCCCCGAAGAGACCCAGTACTTC.

With regard to this clone: This same CDR3 is encoded by further DNA sequences in the sample. This sequence joins TRBV6-5 and TRBJ2-2; weak D call: TRBD1 (6 bases). Germline assignment: CDR1 MNHEY and CDR2 SVGAGI. CDR3 length: 15 amino acids. The V gene lost 2 bases and the J gene lost 6 bases, with 13 bases spanning the gap. CDR3 sequence: CASSYKDSSAGELFF. The DNA of the CDR3 is TGTGCCAGCAGTTACAAGGACAGTTCAGCCGGGGAGCTGTTTTTT.

This chain connects TRBV4-3 to TRBJ1-5; 8 bases agree with TRBD1. This CDR3 comprises 14 residues. CDR1 is LGHNA, CDR2 YSLEER, per germline. Germline trimming cut 1 base from V and 4 bases from J; bases unmatched to any gene: 0. The CDR3 region is CASSQGQGNQPQHF. CDR3 DNA sequence: TGCGCCAGCAGCCAAGGACAGGGGAATCAGCCCCAGCATTTT.

This rearrangement joins TRBV13 to TRBJ2-7; D remains ambiguous. This CDR3 spans 12 amino acids. Germline V lookup: CDR1 PRHDT, CDR2 FYEKMQ (reference sequence). The ends were cut back, 4 bases at V and 2 bases at J, with 6 bases in the middle. The CDR3 region has the DNA TGTGCCAGCAGCTGGCGGACCTACGAGCAGTACTTC. It specifies CASSWRTYEQYF.

The chain recombines TRBV6-5 with TRBJ2-1; maybe TRBD1 (5 bases). CDR3 size: 13 residues. Trimming removed 8 bases at V and 10 bases at J, with 18 bases between. Germline V gene sequence: CDR1 MNHEY, CDR2 SVGAGI. CDR3 coding DNA: TGTGCCAGCGCATGGGGCGTCGGGTACGAGCAGTTCTTC. As protein: CASAWGVGYEQFF.

This chain joins TRBV6-5 and TRBJ2-5; possible D gene TRBD2, 5 bases. In germline, CDR1 is MNHEY, CDR2 SVGAGI. Deletions cut 6 bases from V and 4 bases from J, with 15 bases between. The CDR3 is made up of 14 amino acids. The CDR3: CASSLGLGGETQYF. CDR3 DNA sequence: TGTGCCAGCAGCTTAGGGCTAGGAGGAGAGACCCAGTACTTC.